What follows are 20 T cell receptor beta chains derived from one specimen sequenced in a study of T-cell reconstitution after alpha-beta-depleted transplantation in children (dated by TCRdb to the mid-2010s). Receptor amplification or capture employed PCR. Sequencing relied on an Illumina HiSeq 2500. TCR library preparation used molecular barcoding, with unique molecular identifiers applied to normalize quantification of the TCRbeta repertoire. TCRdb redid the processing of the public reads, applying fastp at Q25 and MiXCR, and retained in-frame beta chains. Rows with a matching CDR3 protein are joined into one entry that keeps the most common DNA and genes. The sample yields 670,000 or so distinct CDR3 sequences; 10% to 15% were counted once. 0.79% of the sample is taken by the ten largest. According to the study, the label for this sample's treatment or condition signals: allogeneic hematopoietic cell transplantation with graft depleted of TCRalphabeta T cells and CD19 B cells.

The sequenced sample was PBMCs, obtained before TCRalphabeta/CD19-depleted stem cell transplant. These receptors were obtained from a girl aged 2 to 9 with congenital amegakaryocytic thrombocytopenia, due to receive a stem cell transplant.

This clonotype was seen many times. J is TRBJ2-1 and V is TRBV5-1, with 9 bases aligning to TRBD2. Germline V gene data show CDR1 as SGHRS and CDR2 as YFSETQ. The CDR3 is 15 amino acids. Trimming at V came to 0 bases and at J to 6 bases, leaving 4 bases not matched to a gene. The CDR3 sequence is CASSLVAGAGNEQFF. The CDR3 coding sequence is TGCGCCAGCAGCTTGGTAGCGGGAGCAGGCAATGAGCAGTTCTTC.

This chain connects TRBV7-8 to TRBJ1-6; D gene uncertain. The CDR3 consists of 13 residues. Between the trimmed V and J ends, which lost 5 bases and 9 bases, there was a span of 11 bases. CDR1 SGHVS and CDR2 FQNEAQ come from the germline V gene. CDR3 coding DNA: TGTGCCAGCAGCCCGTTAAAGGGTTCACCCCTCCACTTT. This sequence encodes CASSPLKGSPLHF.

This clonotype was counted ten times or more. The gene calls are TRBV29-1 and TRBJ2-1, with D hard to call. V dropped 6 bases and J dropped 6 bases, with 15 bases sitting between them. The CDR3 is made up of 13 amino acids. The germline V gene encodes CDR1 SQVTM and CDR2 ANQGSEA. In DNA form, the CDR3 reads TGCAGCGTCGACTCAACCAACTCCAATGAGCAGTTCTTC. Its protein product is CSVDSTNSNEQFF.

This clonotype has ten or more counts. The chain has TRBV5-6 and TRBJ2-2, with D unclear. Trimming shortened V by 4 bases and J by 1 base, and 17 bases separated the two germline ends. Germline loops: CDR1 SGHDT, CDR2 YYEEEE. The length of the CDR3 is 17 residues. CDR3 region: CASSLRSIGMNTGELFF. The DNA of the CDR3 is TGTGCCAGCAGCCTGCGAAGTATTGGGATGAACACCGGGGAGCTGTTTTTT.

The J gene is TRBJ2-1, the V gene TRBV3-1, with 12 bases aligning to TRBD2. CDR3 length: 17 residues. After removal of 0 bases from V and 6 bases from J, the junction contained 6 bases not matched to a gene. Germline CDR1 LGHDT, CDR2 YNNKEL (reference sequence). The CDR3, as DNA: TGTGCCAGCAGCCAAGATCTTTGGACTAGCGGGATCAATGAGCAGTTCTTC. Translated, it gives CASSQDLWTSGINEQFF.

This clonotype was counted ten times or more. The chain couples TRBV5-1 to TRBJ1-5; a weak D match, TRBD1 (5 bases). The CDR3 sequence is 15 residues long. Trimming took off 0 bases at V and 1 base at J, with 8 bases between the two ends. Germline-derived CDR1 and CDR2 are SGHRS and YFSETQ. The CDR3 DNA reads TGCGCCAGCAGCTTGGATCAGGGCAGCAATCAGCCCCAGCATTTT. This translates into CASSLDQGSNQPQHF.

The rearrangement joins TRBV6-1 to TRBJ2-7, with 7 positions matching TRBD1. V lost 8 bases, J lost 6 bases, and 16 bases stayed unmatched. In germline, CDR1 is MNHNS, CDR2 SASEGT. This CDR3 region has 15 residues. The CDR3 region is CASARRDSFGPEQYF. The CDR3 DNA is TGTGCCAGCGCCCGCCGGGACAGCTTTGGTCCCGAGCAGTACTTC.

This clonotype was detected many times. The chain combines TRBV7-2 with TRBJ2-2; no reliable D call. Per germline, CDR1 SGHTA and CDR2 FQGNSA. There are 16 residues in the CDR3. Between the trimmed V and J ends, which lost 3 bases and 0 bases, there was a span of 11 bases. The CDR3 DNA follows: TGTGCCAGCAGCTTTCTTAGCCTTTCGAACACCGGGGAGCTGTTTTTT. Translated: CASSFLSLSNTGELFF.

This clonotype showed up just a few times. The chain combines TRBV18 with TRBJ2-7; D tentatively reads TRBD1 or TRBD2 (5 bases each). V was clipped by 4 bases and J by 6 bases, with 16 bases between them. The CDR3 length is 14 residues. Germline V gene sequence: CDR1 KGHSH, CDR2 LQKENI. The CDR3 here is CASSQGPGKGEQYF. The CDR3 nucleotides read TGTGCCAGCTCACAGGGACCGGGCAAGGGCGAGCAGTACTTC.

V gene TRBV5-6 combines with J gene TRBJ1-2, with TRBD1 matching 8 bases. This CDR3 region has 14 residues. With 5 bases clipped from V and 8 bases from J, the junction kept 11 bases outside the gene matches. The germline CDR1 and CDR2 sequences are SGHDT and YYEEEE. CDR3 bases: TGTGCCAGCAGGGACGGACAGGGACCTAAGGGCTACACCTTC. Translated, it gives CASRDGQGPKGYTF.

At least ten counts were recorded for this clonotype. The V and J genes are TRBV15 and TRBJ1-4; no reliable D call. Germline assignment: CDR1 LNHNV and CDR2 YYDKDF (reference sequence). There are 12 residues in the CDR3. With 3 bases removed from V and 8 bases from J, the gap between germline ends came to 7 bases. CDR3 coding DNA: TGTGCCACCAGCAGTTTAGACGAAAAACTGTTTTTT. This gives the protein CATSSLDEKLFF.

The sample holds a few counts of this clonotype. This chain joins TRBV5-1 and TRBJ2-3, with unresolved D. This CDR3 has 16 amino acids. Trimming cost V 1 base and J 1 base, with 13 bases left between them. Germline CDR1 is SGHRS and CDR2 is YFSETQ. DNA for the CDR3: TGCGCCAGCAGCTTGATCTCCGATTGGGGCACAGATACGCAGTATTTT. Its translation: CASSLISDWGTDTQYF.

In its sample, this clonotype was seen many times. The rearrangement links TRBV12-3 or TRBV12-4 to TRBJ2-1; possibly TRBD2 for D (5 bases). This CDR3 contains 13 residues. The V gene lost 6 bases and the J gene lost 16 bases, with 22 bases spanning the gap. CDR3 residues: CASRRELETLGFF. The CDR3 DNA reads TGTGCCAGCAGACGGGAACTTGAGACTCTTGGCTTCTTC.

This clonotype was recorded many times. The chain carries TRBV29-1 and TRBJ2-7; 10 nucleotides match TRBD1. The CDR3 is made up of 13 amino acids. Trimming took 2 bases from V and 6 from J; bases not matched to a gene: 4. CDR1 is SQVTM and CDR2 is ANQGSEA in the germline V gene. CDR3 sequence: CSVETGQGFEQYF. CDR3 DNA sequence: TGCAGCGTTGAAACGGGACAGGGGTTCGAGCAGTACTTC.

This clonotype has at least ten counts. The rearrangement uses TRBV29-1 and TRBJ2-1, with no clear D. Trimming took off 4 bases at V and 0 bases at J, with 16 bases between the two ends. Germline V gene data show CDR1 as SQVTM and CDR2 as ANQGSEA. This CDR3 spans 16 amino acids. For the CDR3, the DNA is TGCAGCGTTGCCCTTTGGGTTATCAGCTCCTACAATGAGCAGTTCTTC. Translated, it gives CSVALWVISSYNEQFF.

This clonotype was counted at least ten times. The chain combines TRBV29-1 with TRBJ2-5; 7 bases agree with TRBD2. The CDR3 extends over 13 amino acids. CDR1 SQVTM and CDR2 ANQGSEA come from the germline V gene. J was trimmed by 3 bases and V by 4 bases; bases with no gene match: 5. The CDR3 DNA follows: TGCAGCGTTGGGGGCGGGAGTAAAGAGACCCAGTACTTC. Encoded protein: CSVGGGSKETQYF.

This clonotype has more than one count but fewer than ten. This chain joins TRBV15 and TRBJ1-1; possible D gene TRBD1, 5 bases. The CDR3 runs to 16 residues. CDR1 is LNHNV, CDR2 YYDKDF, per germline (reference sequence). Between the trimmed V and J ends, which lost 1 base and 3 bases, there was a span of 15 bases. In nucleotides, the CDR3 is TGTGCCACCAGCAGAGTCGGCGGGGCGGGACACACTGAAGCTTTCTTT. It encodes CATSRVGGAGHTEAFF.

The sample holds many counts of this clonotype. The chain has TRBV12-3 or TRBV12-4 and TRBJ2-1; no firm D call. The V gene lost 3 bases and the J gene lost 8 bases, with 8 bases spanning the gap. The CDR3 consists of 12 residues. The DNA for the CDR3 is TGTGCCAGCAGTTTTTCCGGATATGAGCAGTTCTTC. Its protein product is CASSFSGYEQFF.

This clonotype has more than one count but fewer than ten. Here the CDR3 DNA reads TGTGCCAGCAGCCGCGATACGGGGGACTCTGGTCAGCCCCAGCATTTT. Encoded protein: CASSRDTGDSGQPQHF. The V gene is TRBV7-8, the J gene TRBJ1-5, with D possibly TRBD1 on 5 matching bases. V gave up 5 bases and J gave up 6 bases, with 20 bases separating them. The CDR3 has 16 residues. Germline V gene data show CDR1 as SGHVS and CDR2 as FQNEAQ. The full variable domain, its missing parts supplied by reference TRBV7-8 and TRBJ1-5, is GAGVSQSPRYKVAKRGQDVALRCDPISGHVSLFWYQQALGQGPEFLTYFQNEAQLDKSGLPSDRFFAERPEGSVSTLKIQRTQQEDSAVYLCASSRDTGDSGQPQHFGDGTRLSIL.

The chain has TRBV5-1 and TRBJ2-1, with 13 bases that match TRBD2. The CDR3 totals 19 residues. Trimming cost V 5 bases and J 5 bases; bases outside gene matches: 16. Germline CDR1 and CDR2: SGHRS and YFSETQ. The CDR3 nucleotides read TGCGCCAGCAGGCGGGGATTGACTAGCGGGAGGACTATGGACAATGAGCAGTTCTTC. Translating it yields CASRRGLTSGRTMDNEQFF.